Listed below are T cell receptor beta chains from one sample, sequenced in a study of cytomegalovirus exposure and HLA in healthy donors. The data were produced by immunoSEQ multiplex PCR, yet TCRdb's version contains in-frame clones alone and is incomplete. The sample comprises some 130,000 clones, approximately 77% of which are singletons, and approximately 2% rests with the top ten. Material: PBMCs. These receptors originate from a man aged 30 to 39 in good health and CMV-seronegative. CDR3s include the opening cysteine and the closing phenylalanine or tryptophan. D genes are given only for firm matches. A clone size is listed for some rows: how often the clone was seen (once, few, many), or a class if it is expanded.

>TRBJ2-3|TRBV5-4|NA|NA
CASSPSADTQYF
TGTGCCAGCAGTCCGTCGGCAGATACGCAGTATTTT
>TRBJ2-2|TRBV10-3|NA|NA
CAINEDRNSGELFF
TGTGCCATCAATGAAGACAGAAACTCCGGGGAGCTGTTTTTT
>TRBJ2-7|TRBV15|NA|TRBD2
CATSLAGRQYEQYF
TGTGCCACCAGCCTAGCGGGACGGCAGTACGAGCAGTACTTC
>TRBJ2-7|TRBV19|NA|TRBD1
CASSILGQGQNYEQCF
TGTGCCAGTAGTATCCTCGGACAGGGGCAGAACTACGAGCAGTGCTTC
>TRBJ1-5|TRBV6-5|NA|NA
CASRSGGAGQPQHF
TGTGCCAGCAGATCAGGCGGGGCTGGGCAGCCCCAGCATTTT
>TRBJ1-5|TRBV7-6|once|TRBD1
CASSPGTGGQPQHF
TGTGCCAGCAGCCCCGGGACAGGGGGTCAGCCCCAGCATTTT
>TRBJ2-2|TRBV28|once|NA
CASSPRTSTNTGELFF
TGTGCCAGCAGTCCACGGACATCTACGAACACCGGGGAGCTGTTTTTT
>TRBJ2-3|TRBV7-3|NA|NA
CASSLLIGDTQYF
TGTGCCAGCAGCTTACTAATCGGGGATACGCAGTATTTT
>TRBJ1-2|TRBV5-1|NA|NA
CASSLVETSKLNYGYTF
TGCGCCAGCAGCTTGGTAGAGACATCCAAGCTTAACTATGGCTACACCTTC
>TRBJ2-3|TRBV25-1|NA|NA
CASSAQGTDTQYF
TGTGCCAGCAGTGCGCAGGGCACAGATACGCAGTATTTT
>TRBJ2-5|TRBV4-1|NA|TRBD2
CASSQAPGLAAKETQYF
TGCGCCAGCAGCCAGGCCCCGGGACTAGCAGCGAAAGAGACCCAGTACTTC
>TRBJ2-5|TRBV6-6|NA|TRBD1
CASRSNRGETQYF
TGTGCCAGCAGATCTAACAGGGGTGAGACCCAGTACTTC
>TRBJ2-7|TRBV27|NA|TRBD1
CASSYRPSRTGRYEQYF
TGTGCCAGCAGTTACCGCCCGAGTCGGACAGGGAGGTACGAGCAGTACTTC
>TRBJ1-5|TRBV6-6|NA|NA
CASSFTDSNQPQHF
TGTGCCAGCAGTTTCACAGATAGCAATCAGCCCCAGCATTTT
>TRBJ1-4|TRBV11-2|NA|NA
CASSLDAATNEKLFF
TGTGCCAGCAGCTTAGATGCGGCAACTAATGAAAAACTGTTTTTT
>TRBJ1-5|TRBV30|NA|NA
CAWSLGGFNQPQHF
TGTGCCTGGAGTCTGGGGGGATTCAATCAGCCCCAGCATTTT
>TRBJ1-4|TRBV28|NA|NA
CASRGASNEKLFF
TGTGCCAGCAGGGGGGCCTCTAATGAAAAACTGTTTTTT
>TRBJ2-2|TRBV30|few|TRBD2
CAWRTAGGDGELFF
TGTGCCTGGAGAACAGCGGGAGGCGACGGGGAGCTGTTTTTT
>TRBJ1-1|TRBV7-8|NA|NA
CASSVRAPTEAFF
TGTGCCAGCAGCGTCAGGGCCCCCACTGAAGCTTTCTTT
>TRBJ1-6|TRBV6-1|NA|NA
CASSENRESPLHF
TGTGCCAGCAGTGAAAACAGGGAATCACCCCTCCACTTT
>TRBJ1-5|TRBV6-1|NA|TRBD1
CATGVSNQPQHF
TGTGCAACAGGGGTTAGCAATCAGCCCCAGCATTTT
>TRBJ1-5|TRBV2|NA|TRBD1
CASSPETGRSNQPQHF
TGTGCCAGCAGCCCAGAGACAGGGAGGAGCAATCAGCCCCAGCATTTT
>TRBJ1-1|TRBV29-1|NA|NA
CSVEEGREAFF
TGCAGCGTTGAGGAGGGAAGGGAAGCTTTCTTT
>TRBJ2-1|TRBV29-1|once|TRBD1
CSDWTGTSYNEQFF
TGCAGCGACTGGACAGGGACCTCCTACAATGAGCAGTTCTTC
>TRBJ2-1|TRBV29-1|NA|TRBD1
CSVEVGDRVYNEQFF
TGCAGCGTTGAAGTCGGGGACAGGGTCTACAATGAGCAGTTCTTC
>TRBJ2-6|TRBV10-3|NA|NA
CAISESTLVVRTGANVLTF
TGTGCCATCAGTGAGTCTACCCTAGTCGTACGGACTGGGGCCAACGTCCTGACTTTC
>TRBJ2-5|TRBV10-3|NA|TRBD2
CAISFSGTSGEETQYF
TGTGCCATCAGCTTCTCCGGGACTAGCGGAGAAGAGACCCAGTACTTC
>TRBJ2-1|TRBV11-2|NA|NA
CASSLDSVSSHVNEQFF
TGTGCCAGCAGCTTAGATTCTGTCTCTAGTCATGTGAATGAGCAGTTCTTC
>TRBJ2-5|TRBV5-6|NA|NA
CASSLSTSWETQYF
TGTGCCAGCAGCTTGTCCACTAGTTGGGAGACCCAGTACTTC
>TRBJ2-7|TRBV6-6|few|TRBD1
CASSADRDSYEQYF
TGTGCCAGCAGCGCTGACAGGGACTCCTACGAGCAGTACTTC
>TRBJ2-3|TRBV6-6|once|NA
CASREPQDTQYF
TGTGCCAGCCGGGAGCCGCAGGATACGCAGTATTTT
>TRBJ1-2|TRBV28|few|TRBD1
CASSGDRGYGYTF
TGTGCCAGCAGTGGGGACAGGGGGTATGGCTACACCTTC
>TRBJ2-1|TRBV28|NA|TRBD1
CASSYRGNTGNEQFF
TGTGCCAGCAGTTACAGGGGGAATACAGGTAATGAGCAGTTCTTC
>TRBJ2-2|TRBV6-4|once|TRBD1
CASSDGDSQRELFF
TGTGCCAGCAGTGACGGGGACAGCCAAAGAGAGCTGTTTTTT
>TRBJ2-3|TRBV4-2|NA|NA
CASSQVAGSDTQYF
TGTGCCAGCAGCCAAGTTGCGGGGTCAGATACGCAGTATTTT
>TRBJ2-1|TRBV28|NA|TRBD2
CASSSPGTPNGLAFYNEQFF
TGTGCCAGCAGTTCCCCCGGGACGCCTAATGGACTAGCGTTTTACAATGAGCAGTTCTTC
>TRBJ1-5|TRBV28|NA|TRBD1
CASKLPGGGQPQHF
TGTGCCAGCAAACTTCCAGGGGGCGGTCAGCCCCAGCATTTT
>TRBJ2-7|TRBV9|NA|NA
CASSPVGDSLSYEQYF
TGTGCCAGCAGCCCCGTTGGGGACTCCCTCTCCTACGAGCAGTACTTC
>TRBJ2-7|TRBV19|NA|TRBD1
CASSIAGTGGSYEQYF
TGTGCCAGTAGTATTGCCGGGACAGGTGGCTCCTACGAGCAGTACTTC
>TRBJ1-1|TRBV6-5|NA|NA
CASSYFQGTEAFF
TGTGCCAGCAGTTACTTTCAGGGAACTGAAGCTTTCTTT
>TRBJ1-1|TRBV30|few|NA
CAWSVQGRGGVNTEAFF
TGTGCCTGGAGTGTGCAGGGGAGGGGGGGGGTGAACACTGAAGCTTTCTTT
>TRBJ1-2|TRBV6-6|NA|TRBD1
CASTIQGGRGNGYTF
TGTGCCAGCACCATCCAGGGGGGAAGGGGGAATGGCTACACCTTC
>TRBJ1-1|TRBV7-8|NA|TRBD1
CASEGAGLPNTEAFF
TGTGCCAGTGAGGGGGCCGGCCTTCCGAACACTGAAGCTTTCTTT
>TRBJ1-4|TRBV19|NA|NA
CASSRTGTANEKLFF
TGTGCCAGTAGCAGAACCGGGACTGCTAATGAAAAACTGTTTTTT
>TRBJ2-7|TRBV10-3|NA|NA
CAISGQDSYEQYF
TGTGCCATCAGTGGACAGGACTCCTACGAGCAGTACTTC
>TRBJ2-7|TRBV5-4|NA|TRBD2
CASSSTTSGRPSYEQYF
TGTGCCAGCAGCTCCACGACTAGCGGGAGACCCTCCTACGAGCAGTACTTC
>TRBJ2-3|TRBV4-1|NA|TRBD2
CASSQGGGLAATSTDTQYF
TGCGCCAGCAGCCAAGGAGGGGGACTAGCAGCTACTAGCACAGATACGCAGTATTTT
>TRBJ1-2|TRBV30|few|NA
CAWSKSAVNYGYTF
TGTGCCTGGAGTAAATCAGCGGTTAACTATGGCTACACCTTC
>TRBJ2-7|TRBV5-4|NA|TRBD2
CASSIQRDDYEQYF
TGTGCCAGCAGCATCCAGCGGGACGACTACGAGCAGTACTTC
>TRBJ2-2|TRBV2|NA|TRBD2
CASRGLAGKAGELFF
TGTGCCAGCAGAGGACTAGCGGGAAAGGCCGGGGAGCTGTTTTTT
>TRBJ2-5|TRBV9|once|TRBD1
CASSAGVPQGRSRETQYF
TGTGCCAGCAGCGCGGGTGTTCCACAGGGGCGCTCGAGGGAGACCCAGTACTTC
>TRBJ2-2|TRBV2|NA|NA
CASSEGLQNTGELFF
TGTGCCAGCAGTGAGGGACTCCAGAACACCGGGGAGCTGTTTTTT
>TRBJ2-5|TRBV2|NA|TRBD1
CASMGQGQETQYF
TGTGCCAGCATGGGACAGGGACAAGAGACCCAGTACTTC
>TRBJ2-3|TRBV11-3|NA|TRBD1
CASSPSRGTGGALGDTQYF
TGTGCCAGCAGCCCATCTCGGGGGACAGGGGGCGCCCTGGGAGATACGCAGTATTTT
>TRBJ2-1|TRBV6-5|NA|TRBD2
CASTPGGSSYEQFF
TGTGCCAGCACCCCGGGGGGTAGCAGCTATGAGCAGTTCTTC
>TRBJ1-3|TRBV9|NA|TRBD1
CASSVRPSGTAGNTIYF
TGTGCCAGCAGCGTCCGGCCCTCCGGGACAGCTGGAAACACCATATATTTT
>TRBJ2-7|TRBV5-1|NA|TRBD1
CASSLAAGQDYEQYF
TGCGCCAGCAGCTTGGCCGCGGGACAGGACTACGAGCAGTACTTC